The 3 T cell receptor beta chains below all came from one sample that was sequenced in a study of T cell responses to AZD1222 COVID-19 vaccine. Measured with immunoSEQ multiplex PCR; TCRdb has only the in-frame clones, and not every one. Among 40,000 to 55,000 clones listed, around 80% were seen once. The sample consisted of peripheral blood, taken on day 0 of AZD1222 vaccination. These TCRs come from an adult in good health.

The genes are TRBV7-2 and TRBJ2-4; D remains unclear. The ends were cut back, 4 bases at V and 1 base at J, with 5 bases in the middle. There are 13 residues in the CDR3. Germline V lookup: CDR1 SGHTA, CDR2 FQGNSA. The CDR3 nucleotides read TGTGCCAGCAGCTCTACGGCCAAAAACATTCAGTACTTC. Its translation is CASSSTAKNIQYF.

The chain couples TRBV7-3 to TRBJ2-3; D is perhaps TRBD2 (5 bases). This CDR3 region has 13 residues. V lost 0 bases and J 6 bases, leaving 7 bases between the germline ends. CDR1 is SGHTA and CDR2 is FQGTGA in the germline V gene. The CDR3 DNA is TGTGCCAGCAGCTTAACGTCGGGGGATACGCAGTATTTT. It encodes CASSLTSGDTQYF.

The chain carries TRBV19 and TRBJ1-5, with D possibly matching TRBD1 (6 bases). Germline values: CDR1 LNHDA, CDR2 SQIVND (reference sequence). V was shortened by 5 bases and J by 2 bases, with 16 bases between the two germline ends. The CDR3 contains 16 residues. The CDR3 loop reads CASSRQQGDGNQPQHF. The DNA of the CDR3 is TGTGCCAGTAGTCGACAACAGGGTGATGGCAATCAGCCCCAGCATTTT.